The clone carrying this T cell receptor (delta chain) is deemed large (0.1 to 1%). Its target is not known. The record originates from a study of delta chains in infants with herpesvirus infections. The overall study: The search targeted a public fetal Vdelta1/Vgamma8 clonotype after postnatal CMV infection.

PBMC RNA was reverse transcribed using gamma-chain- and delta-chain-specific primers. TCRdb repeated clone calling on the RT-PCR reads with CATT. The sample includes some 1,400 delta-chain clones, roughly 21% of them seen just once. The study's findings and limits: CMV-uninfected infants might carry this public clonotype below detection.

The V gene end was trimmed by 0 bases and the J gene end by 0 bases; junction bases not matched to a gene: 17. This CDR3 is 21 amino acids long. Germline V gives CDR1 TSWWSYY, CDR2 QGS. This sample comprised peripheral blood, obtained at time point 2 of longitudinal follow-up. This sequence was found in a human donor who was a Ugandan infant, either HIV-exposed or HIV-unexposed (not recorded which). The chain links TRDV1 to TRDJ1, with 9 nucleotides matching TRDD3. The CDR3 region has the DNA TGTGCTCTTGGGGAACTCGTAACCCTCGAGGGGGGATACATCCACACCGATAAACTCATCTTT. Translated, it gives CALGELVTLEGGYIHTDKLIF.